The sequence of this T cell receptor (beta chain) was determined in a study of blood T cells in healthy people across ages. V lost 5 bases, J lost 2 bases, and 12 bases lay in between. The germline CDR1 and CDR2 sequences are SGHTA and FQGNSA. The CDR3 runs 14 residues. Next came a second PCR, run for 7 to 11 cycles, which used a sample-barcoded 5' primer along with a J-beta primer mix. Using its own MiXCR run on the 5' RACE reads, TCRdb lists one record per CDR3 protein. The top ten hold around 2.1% of the sample, which has roughly 1,800,000 distinct CDR3 sequences, about 49% seen once. The chain has TRBV7-2 and TRBJ2-5; D not certain. The sequenced sample consisted of blood. The receptor was isolated from a woman between 40 and 50 years old in good health. The CDR3 here is CASSKGRVQETQYF. CDR3 bases: TGTGCCAGCAGCAAAGGACGGGTACAAGAGACCCAGTACTTC.